Below, 24 T cell receptor beta chains from the same sample are listed, as sequenced in a study of CXCR3-negative and CXCR3-positive naive CD8 T cells. Carrying UMI labels, the TRB cDNA libraries were prepared through 5' RACE. One entry per CDR3 protein, without DNA, is what TCRdb gives after re-calling the 5' RACE reads. This sample's table reports some 54,000 distinct CDR3 sequences. Their cognate antigens are unknown. Study conclusions and caveats: CXCR3-positive naive cells had TRB CDR3s that were more hydrophobic than CXCR3-negative naive cells had.

Sequencing was done on a sample of naive CXCR3+ CD8+ T cells from blood. The subset is: CD45RO-CCR7+CD27+CD95- naive CD8+ T cells expressing CXCR3 (TNR3+). These receptor sequences come from a human donor in good health. Some clones in this sample may be carry-over from other donors' samples.

V is TRBV14 and J is TRBJ2-7; TCRdb outputs TRBD1, but without DNA this stays unchecked. The germline gives CDR1 SGHDN, CDR2 FVKESK. This CDR3 contains 15 residues. Here the CDR3 reads CASSQSGGASYEQYF.

The V gene is TRBV6-5, the J gene TRBJ1-3. This CDR3 is built from 11 residues. The germline CDR1 and CDR2 sequences are MNHEY and SVGAGI. The CDR3 sequence: CASSYGNTIYF.

V is TRBV4-2 and J is TRBJ2-7; TCRdb outputs TRBD1, but without DNA this stays unchecked. CDR3 length: 15 residues. Germline V gives CDR1 LGHNA, CDR2 YNFKEQ. The CDR3 sequence: CASSQAPAAPYEQYF.

This chain uses TRBV12-3 or TRBV12-4 with TRBJ2-1; the TCRdb call, TRBD1, lacks DNA for checking. The CDR3 is made up of 15 amino acids. The CDR3 sequence is CASSSTGTMYNEQFF.

V and J are TRBV20-1 and TRBJ1-5. This CDR3 region has 14 residues. CDR1 is DFQATT and CDR2 is SNEGSKA in the germline V gene (reference sequence). CDR3 protein: CSAEPLYSNQPQHF.

The CDR3 protein is CASSPGSWEQFF. The rearrangement links TRBV7-9 to TRBJ2-1; checking the TCRdb D call of TRBD1 is not possible without DNA. The germline V gene has CDR1 SEHNR and CDR2 FQNEAQ (reference sequence). CDR3 length: 12 amino acids.

The CDR3 sequence is CASSLITGALEEAFF. The chain carries TRBV5-1 and TRBJ1-1; lacking DNA, the TRBD1 call made by TCRdb goes unchecked. This CDR3 is built from 15 residues. Germline-derived CDR1 and CDR2 are SGHRS and YFSETQ.

The CDR3 loop reads CASSLEDGGSYEQYF. This rearrangement joins TRBV7-2 to TRBJ2-7. Germline V gene data show CDR1 as SGHTA and CDR2 as FQGNSA. The CDR3 runs 15 residues.

The chain carries TRBV29-1 and TRBJ1-2. This CDR3 region has 11 residues. CDR1 is SQVTM, CDR2 ANQGSEA, per germline. CDR3 region: CSVDSDYGYTF.

The J gene is TRBJ2-2, the V gene TRBV29-1; TCRdb lists TRBD1, though no DNA is available to test this call. CDR1 is SQVTM and CDR2 is ANQGSEA in the germline V gene. CDR3 length: 15 amino acids. Here the CDR3 reads CSVEGSGFGTGELFF.

The rearrangement links TRBV19 to TRBJ2-1; the TRBD2 assignment by TCRdb is unverifiable without DNA. The CDR3 is 18 amino acids. CDR1 and CDR2 from the germline V gene are LNHDA and SQIVND (reference sequence). The chain's CDR3 is CASSIPKPAGDSYNEQFF.

V and J are TRBV29-1 and TRBJ1-2; the TCRdb call, TRBD1, lacks DNA for checking. The CDR3 has 16 amino acids. Germline loops: CDR1 SQVTM, CDR2 ANQGSEA. Here the CDR3 reads CSVEITGTTPNYGYTF.

The J gene is TRBJ2-7, the V gene TRBV29-1; with no DNA, the TCRdb D assignment of TRBD1 cannot be verified. The CDR3 is 13 residues long. CDR1 is SQVTM and CDR2 is ANQGSEA in the germline V gene. The CDR3 region is CSYLGTGGYEQYF.

The CDR3: CSARELAGDYNEQFF. V and J are TRBV20-1 and TRBJ2-1; TCRdb's D call, TRBD2, is unchecked because there is no DNA. The CDR3 has 15 residues. Per the germline V gene, CDR1 is DFQATT and CDR2 is SNEGSKA (reference sequence).

The chain joins TRBV6-2 or TRBV6-3 to TRBJ1-1; the D call from TCRdb, TRBD1, cannot be confirmed without DNA. The CDR3 extends over 15 amino acids. CDR1 and CDR2 from the germline V gene are MNHEY and SVGEGT. The CDR3 loop is CASTRNPDMNTEAFF.

The V gene is TRBV28, the J gene TRBJ2-1; TCRdb's D gene call, TRBD1, goes unchecked for lack of DNA. The CDR3 covers 16 residues. Germline lookup yields CDR1 MDHEN and CDR2 SYDVKM. CDR3 residues: CASTSQGRYSYNEQFF.

The V gene is TRBV12-3 or TRBV12-4, the J gene TRBJ1-5; the TCRdb call, TRBD1, lacks DNA for checking. The CDR3 extends over 15 amino acids. This chain's CDR3 is CASSLSWGGMQPQHF.

The V and J genes are TRBV11-3 and TRBJ1-4; TCRdb's D gene call, TRBD1, goes unchecked for lack of DNA. The CDR3 extends over 17 amino acids. From germline, CDR1 is SGHNT and CDR2 YENEEA. The CDR3 here is CASSFHRVTKTNEKLFF.

The gene calls are TRBV7-3 and TRBJ1-1. This CDR3 has 15 residues. Germline CDR1 and CDR2: SGHTA and FQGTGA. The CDR3 loop is CASSLNGLWDTEAFF.

The CDR3 sequence is CASSPRGGYQETQYF. This chain links TRBV7-7 with TRBJ2-5. The CDR3 extends over 15 amino acids. Germline assignment: CDR1 SSHAT and CDR2 FNYEAQ (reference sequence). The full variable domain, completed using reference TRBV7-7 and TRBJ2-5, is GAGVSQSPRYKVTKRGQDVTLRCDPISSHATLYWYQQALGQGPEFLTYFNYEAQPDKSGLPSDRFSAERPEGSISTLTIQRTEQRDSAMYRCASSPRGGYQETQYFGPGTRLLVL.

The CDR3 protein is CASSLFKGTYEQYF. The rearrangement joins TRBV28 to TRBJ2-7. CDR1 and CDR2 from the germline V gene are MDHEN and SYDVKM. CDR3 length equals 14 residues.

The chain has TRBV20-1 and TRBJ2-7; TCRdb selects TRBD1, and the lack of DNA leaves this call unchecked. The CDR3 spans 15 residues. Germline CDR1 DFQATT, CDR2 SNEGSKA (reference sequence). CDR3 region: CSAAIVRTGVYEQYF.

The chain couples TRBV4-3 to TRBJ2-3; checking the TCRdb D call of TRBD1 is not possible without DNA. Germline loops: CDR1 LGHNA, CDR2 YSLEER. The CDR3 is 15 residues long. The CDR3: CASSQASGHTDTQYF.

This chain connects TRBV7-3 to TRBJ2-3. Germline assignment: CDR1 SGHTA and CDR2 FQGTGA. This CDR3 contains 11 residues. The CDR3 loop is CASSSSGTQYF.